These 26 T cell receptor beta chains were sequenced from one sample in a study of blood T cell repertoires in COVID-19. The repertoire was sequenced with immunoSEQ multiplex PCR; TCRdb's copy has only in-frame clones and lacks some. Found here are 350,000 to 450,000 clones, approximately 90% of them singletons; the top ten hold about 0.86%. Specimen: PBMCs or T cells enriched from blood (not recorded which). The source is a woman in her thirties or forties who had been exposed to COVID-19.

The chain employs TRBV29-1 and TRBJ1-1, with D possibly matching TRBD1 (6 bases). The CDR3 runs to 13 residues. V was clipped by 7 bases and J by 3 bases, with 15 bases between them. Germline-derived CDR1 and CDR2 are SQVTM and ANQGSEA. CDR3 sequence reads: CSACKAGDTEAFF. The CDR3, as DNA: TGCAGCGCCTGCAAGGCAGGGGACACTGAAGCTTTCTTT. Together with reference TRBV29-1 and TRBJ1-1, the CDR3 gives the full variable domain: SAVISQKPSRDICQRGTSLTIQCQVDSQVTMMFWYRQQPGQSLTLIATANQGSEATYESGFVIDKFPISRPNLTFSTLTVSNMSPEDSSIYLCSACKAGDTEAFFGQGTRLTVV.

This chain connects TRBV27 to TRBJ1-6; 7 bases are a match to TRBD1. The CDR3 consists of 15 residues. With V trimmed by 1 base and J by 14 bases, 11 bases remained unmatched. Germline lookup yields CDR1 MNHEY and CDR2 SMNVEV (reference sequence). CDR3 loop: CASSLYPFPTGALHF. The CDR3 DNA follows: TGTGCCAGCAGTTTATACCCTTTTCCCACAGGGGCCCTCCACTTT.

CDR3 region: CASSLGRRRGIYNEQFF. CDR3 coding DNA: TGTGCCAGCAGCTTAGGCCGTCGCAGGGGGATCTACAATGAGCAGTTCTTC. The V call is TRBV13, the J call TRBJ2-1; TRBD1 aligns across 7 bases. The CDR3 is made up of 17 amino acids. Germline V gene lookup returns CDR1 PRHDT and CDR2 FYEKMQ (reference sequence). V lost 0 bases and J lost 3; bases outside the gene matches: 8.

This chain uses TRBV29-1 with TRBJ2-7; TRBD2 might be the D (5 bases). The CDR3 is 12 residues long. Trimming shortened V by 6 bases and J by 2 bases, and 11 bases separated the two germline ends. In germline, CDR1 is SQVTM, CDR2 ANQGSEA. The CDR3 loop is CSVSGIPYEQYF. CDR3 nucleotides: TGCAGCGTATCCGGGATACCCTACGAGCAGTACTTC.

The genes are TRBV11-2 and TRBJ1-2, with 8 nucleotides matching TRBD1. With V trimmed by 5 bases and J by 2 bases, 7 bases remained unmatched. The germline gives CDR1 SGHAT, CDR2 FQNNGV. CDR3 length: 15 amino acids. For the CDR3, the DNA is TGTGCCAGCAGCCGCGACAGGGGAGACAACTATGGCTACACCTTC. This encodes CASSRDRGDNYGYTF.

The chain employs TRBV5-5 and TRBJ2-7; 10 bases line up with TRBD1. The V gene's germline CDR1 is SGHKS and CDR2 YYEKEE (reference sequence). Unmatched junction bases numbered 10, after V lost 7 bases and J lost 3 bases. The CDR3 extends over 15 amino acids. This CDR3 reads CASGERTGGIYEQYF. The CDR3 region has the DNA TGTGCCAGCGGCGAACGGACAGGGGGAATCTACGAGCAGTACTTC.

As DNA, the CDR3 is TGTGCCAGCAGCTCCGGGACAGGGTCGGGGAGCGCTGAGCAGTTCTTC. This sequence encodes CASSSGTGSGSAEQFF. This rearrangement joins TRBV13 to TRBJ2-1, with TRBD1 matching 9 bases. Trimming at V came to 4 bases and at J to 9 bases, leaving 13 bases not matched to a gene. Germline CDR1 reads PRHDT; CDR2 reads FYEKMQ (reference sequence). This CDR3 is built from 16 residues. The full variable domain, in which reference TRBV13 and TRBJ2-1 provide the parts outside the CDR3, is AAGVIQSPRHLIKEKRETATLKCYPIPRHDTVYWYQQGPGQDPQFLISFYEKMQSDKGSIPDRFSAQQFSDYHSELNMSSLELGDSALYFCASSSGTGSGSAEQFFGPGTRLTVL.

V and J are TRBV7-8 and TRBJ1-5; 7 nucleotides match TRBD1. CDR3 length: 14 residues. In germline, CDR1 is SGHVS, CDR2 FQNEAQ. V lost 5 bases and J lost 2; bases outside the gene matches: 3. Here the CDR3 DNA reads TGTGCCAGCAGCCTAACAGGGGGCAATCAGCCCCAGCATTTT. This encodes CASSLTGGNQPQHF. The variable domain in full, with the rest retrieved from reference TRBV7-8 and TRBJ1-5, is GAGVSQSPRYKVAKRGQDVALRCDPISGHVSLFWYQQALGQGPEFLTYFQNEAQLDKSGLPSDRFFAERPEGSVSTLKIQRTQQEDSAVYLCASSLTGGNQPQHFGDGTRLSIL.

The chain employs TRBV3-1 (or the pseudogene TRBV3-2) and TRBJ2-7, with 10 nucleotides matching TRBD2. V shed 0 bases, J shed 0 bases, and the junction held 8 bases outside the gene matches. The CDR3 is 18 amino acids. Germline assignment: CDR1 LGHDT and CDR2 YNNKEL (reference sequence). Here the CDR3 DNA reads TGTGCCAGCAGCCAAGATCCCCCACTAGCGGGGACCTCCTACGAGCAGTACTTC. Its protein product is CASSQDPPLAGTSYEQYF.

This chain joins TRBV3-1 (or the pseudogene TRBV3-2) and TRBJ2-7; 7 nucleotides agree with TRBD1. The V gene end was trimmed by 1 base and the J gene end by 3 bases; junction bases not matched to a gene: 6. Germline CDR1 is LGHDT and CDR2 is YNNKEL (reference sequence). CDR3 size: 15 residues. The CDR3 region has the DNA TGTGCCAGCAGCCAAGTGGGGACAGCTAACTACGAGCAGTACTTC. The encoded protein is CASSQVGTANYEQYF.

This rearrangement joins TRBV7-2 to TRBJ2-7, with D possibly TRBD1 on 7 matching bases. From germline, CDR1 is SGHTA and CDR2 FQGNSA. Trimming took 4 bases from V and 6 from J, leaving 16 bases between them. The CDR3 totals 14 residues. Here the CDR3 reads CASSWDSGLGEQYF. CDR3 nucleotide sequence: TGTGCCAGCAGCTGGGACAGCGGGTTAGGCGAGCAGTACTTC.

The chain combines TRBV19 with TRBJ2-7; the D gene is possibly TRBD2 (6 bases). Germline CDR1 and CDR2: LNHDA and SQIVND (reference sequence). V shed 4 bases and J shed 0 bases, with 7 bases lying between them. The CDR3 totals 13 residues. CDR3 bases: TGTGCCAGTAGTACGGGACTCTCCTACGAGCAGTACTTC. Its translation is CASSTGLSYEQYF.

The chain uses TRBV27 and TRBJ2-7; 7 nucleotides line up with TRBD1. Per germline, CDR1 MNHEY and CDR2 SMNVEV (reference sequence). After removal of 2 bases from V and 2 bases from J, the junction contained 0 bases not matched to a gene. The CDR3 extends over 13 amino acids. In nucleotides, the CDR3 is TGTGCCAGCAGTTTACAGGGGGCCTACGAGCAGTACTTC. Its protein is CASSLQGAYEQYF.

The chain has TRBV19 and TRBJ1-2; 11 bases fit TRBD1. The germline CDR1 and CDR2 sequences are LNHDA and SQIVND (reference sequence). The CDR3 covers 17 residues. V was pared by 3 bases and J by 4 bases, with 10 bases of the junction left unmatched. CDR3 in amino acids: CASSMGGGQGAGYGYTF. The CDR3 DNA reads TGTGCCAGTAGTATGGGAGGTGGACAGGGGGCTGGCTATGGCTACACCTTC.

The chain has TRBV7-6 and TRBJ1-1; D is unclear. The CDR3 runs 13 residues. In germline, CDR1 is SGHVS, CDR2 FNYEAQ. V gave up 5 bases and J gave up 2 bases, with 9 bases separating them. The CDR3 sequence: CASSEILNTEAFF. In nucleotides, the CDR3 is TGTGCCAGCAGCGAAATTCTAAACACTGAAGCTTTCTTT.

The genes are TRBV29-1 and TRBJ1-3; D is ambiguous. This CDR3 region has 11 residues. V dropped 3 bases and J dropped 4 bases, with 4 bases sitting between them. Germline-derived CDR1 and CDR2 are SQVTM and ANQGSEA. The CDR3 DNA is TGCAGCGTTGATGAGGGAAACACCATATATTTT. Amino acids: CSVDEGNTIYF.

V gene TRBV10-3 combines with J gene TRBJ1-2; 8 nucleotides line up with TRBD1. The CDR3 is 15 residues long. Germline CDR1 reads ENHRY; CDR2 reads SYGVKD. V lost 4 bases, J lost 0 bases, and 4 bases stayed unmatched. The CDR3 region is CAISVKQGANYGYTF. CDR3 in DNA: TGTGCCATCAGTGTCAAACAGGGGGCTAACTATGGCTACACCTTC.

This chain links TRBV19 with TRBJ1-2, with a tentative D call TRBD1 (5 bases). Trimming pared 5 bases from V and 8 bases from J, leaving 12 bases between. The CDR3 is 12 residues long. The V gene's germline CDR1 is LNHDA and CDR2 SQIVND (reference sequence). CDR3 in amino acids: CASSPRGGGYTF. Here the CDR3 DNA reads TGTGCCAGTAGTCCTAGGGGAGGGGGCTACACCTTC.

The CDR3 sequence: CASSSAAEVRGYTF. The CDR3 region has the DNA TGTGCCAGCAGCTCCGCAGCGGAGGTGAGAGGCTACACCTTC. This chain joins TRBV6-5 and TRBJ1-2, with unresolved D. CDR3 length equals 14 residues. Germline V gene sequence: CDR1 MNHEY, CDR2 SVGAGI. Trimming cost V 6 bases and J 8 bases, with 19 bases left between them.

V usage is TRBV2 and J usage is TRBJ1-5; D not resolved. This CDR3 is 13 amino acids long. Per the germline V gene, CDR1 is SNHLY and CDR2 is FYNNEI. Trimming shortened V by 4 bases and J by 4 bases, and 8 bases separated the two germline ends. The chain's CDR3 is CASSAQNNQPQHF. CDR3 coding DNA: TGTGCCAGCAGTGCCCAGAATAATCAGCCCCAGCATTTT. Using reference TRBV2 and TRBJ1-5 for the parts outside the CDR3, the full variable domain is EPEVTQTPSHQVTQMGQEVILRCVPISNHLYFYWYRQILGQKVEFLVSFYNNEISEKSEIFDDQFSVERPDGSNFTLKIRSTKLEDSAMYFCASSAQNNQPQHFGDGTRLSIL.

V is TRBV14 and J is TRBJ2-5, with 7 bases identical to TRBD2. The J segment lost 5 bases and the V segment lost 0 bases, leaving 15 bases of the junction unmatched. The CDR3 is 18 amino acids. Per the germline V gene, CDR1 is SGHDN and CDR2 is FVKESK. The CDR3 coding sequence is TGTGCCAGCAGCCAAGAAGAGTTCCCTAGGGAGGGAAGGGAGACCCAGTACTTC. This codes for CASSQEEFPREGRETQYF.

The V gene is TRBV9, the J gene TRBJ2-1; the match to TRBD1 covers 9 bases. The CDR3 length is 18 residues. J gave up 1 base and V 3 bases, and 11 bases lay outside the gene matches. CDR1 and CDR2 from the germline V gene are SGDLS and YYNGEE. CDR3 region: CASSASARGQGSYNEQFF. The CDR3 nucleotides read TGTGCCAGCAGCGCAAGTGCCCGCGGACAGGGGTCCTACAATGAGCAGTTCTTC.

This clone was picked up a small number of times. V and J are TRBV5-8 and TRBJ2-3; D is unclear. The length of the CDR3 is 13 residues. The ends were cut back, 4 bases at V and 1 base at J, with 7 bases in the middle. CDR1 is SGHTS, CDR2 YDEGEE, per germline. The CDR3 DNA is TGTGCCAGCAGCGCGTCGGGCACAGATACGCAGTATTTT. Residues: CASSASGTDTQYF. Complete variable domain (other parts from reference TRBV5-8 and TRBJ2-3): EAGVTQSPTHLIKTRGQQATLRCSPISGHTSVYWYQQALGLGLQFLLWYDEGEERNRGNFPPRFSGRQFPNYSSELNVNALELEDSALYLCASSASGTDTQYFGPGTRLTVL.

V usage is TRBV30 and J usage is TRBJ1-1, with TRBD1 matching over 7 bases. The V segment lost 3 bases and the J segment 4 bases; nucleotides outside the gene matches: 8. The CDR3 has 14 residues. Germline V CDR1 and CDR2: GTSNPN, SVGIG (reference sequence). CDR3 sequence: CAWSRGAALTEAFF. In DNA, the CDR3 is TGTGCCTGGAGCAGGGGGGCCGCCCTCACTGAAGCTTTCTTT.

J is TRBJ2-3 and V is TRBV5-1; TRBD2 aligns across 13 bases. This CDR3 region has 16 residues. Trimming cost V 5 bases and J 6 bases; bases outside gene matches: 9. CDR1 is SGHRS, CDR2 YFSETQ, per germline. The CDR3 DNA is TGCGCCAGCAGAAATGGACTAGCGGGAGATTGGGATACGCAGTATTTT. It encodes CASRNGLAGDWDTQYF. The entire variable domain, with the rest obtained from reference TRBV5-1 and TRBJ2-3, is as follows: KAGVTQTPRYLIKTRGQQVTLSCSPISGHRSVSWYQQTPGQGLQFLFEYFSETQRNKGNFPGRFSGRQFSNSRSEMNVSTLELGDSALYLCASRNGLAGDWDTQYFGPGTRLTVL.

In its sample, this clone was seen once. The DNA for the CDR3 is TGCGCCAGCAGTCATTCAAGGACAGGGACACACAATCAGCCCCAGCATTTT. Protein: CASSHSRTGTHNQPQHF. This chain connects TRBV23-1 to TRBJ1-5, with 8 bases identical to TRBD1. TRBV23-1 qualifies as an ORF whose function is uncertain. This CDR3 spans 17 amino acids. The V gene end was trimmed by 3 bases and the J gene end by 3 bases; junction bases not matched to a gene: 10.